This TCR beta chain was profiled in a study of blood T cell repertoires in COVID-19. This CDR3 has 14 amino acids. Germline loops: CDR1 SGHRS, CDR2 YFSETQ. V lost 3 bases to trimming and J lost 8 bases; unmatched junction nucleotides: 7. Source study methods: Nucleated cell number was recorded as an estimate derived from reference gene primer amplification. The protocol was immunoSEQ multiplex PCR, while the TCRdb copy is restricted to in-frame clones and leaves out a portion. The DNA was the basis for D and trimming; V, J and clone size are from that table. This sample has 350,000 to 500,000 clones, with about 88% found just once.

The chain joins TRBV5-1 to TRBJ2-1; TRBD1 agrees at 8 bases. The sequence was obtained from a young woman who had been exposed to COVID-19. The source material was PBMCs or T cells enriched from blood (not recorded which). This CDR3 reads CASSSGDRYDEQFF. The CDR3 bases are TGCGCCAGCAGCTCGGGGGACAGGTATGATGAGCAGTTCTTC.